This T cell receptor beta chain was recorded in a study of blood T cell repertoires in COVID-19. Background on the study: T cells, B-cell-depleted T cells, or PBMCs provided the cDNA or gDNA that served as material.

Trimming at V came to 0 bases and at J to 2 bases, leaving 0 bases not matched to a gene. Per the germline V gene, CDR1 is LGHNA and CDR2 is YSLEER. CDR3 length: 14 amino acids. Original processing notes: Quantification of nucleated cells was approximated via reference gene primer amplification. Sequenced by immunoSEQ multiplex PCR; TCRdb stores in-frame clones only, minus some. V and J calls and clone size are those listed in that table; D and trimming were worked out from the DNA. The sample comprises more than 70,000 clones, around 90% of which are singletons, and less than 0.8% rests with the top ten.

The sequencing input was peripheral blood. This clonotype was sampled from an elderly woman with acute or convalescent COVID-19. The chain combines TRBV4-3 with TRBJ2-7; 8 positions match TRBD1. In DNA, the CDR3 is TGCGCCAGCAGCCAAGACAGGGGGCCCTACGAGCAGTACTTC. This codes for CASSQDRGPYEQYF.